A single sample is the source of the 16 T cell receptor beta chains below, sequenced in a study of T cell clusters in autoimmune cytopenias. One tube held mixed TRB-A and TRB-B primer pools for touch-down PCR. Each CDR3 protein gets one entry in TCRdb, which reprocessed the multiplex PCR reads and gives no DNA. The sample totals approximately 8,000 distinct CDR3 sequences. Each sample's input was roughly 230 ng genomic DNA, 38,000 or so genome equivalents. The same sample was also used in a study of T cell repertoires in aging, cancer and after chemotherapy.

Sequencing was carried out using peripheral blood. The receptors originated from a human donor with an autoimmune cytopenia or autoimmune hepatitis (not recorded which).

The chain joins TRBV6-1 to TRBJ2-2; TCRdb's D gene call, TRBD1, goes unchecked for lack of DNA. Germline loops: CDR1 MNHNS, CDR2 SASEGT. This CDR3 spans 15 amino acids. This CDR3 reads CASSEIGTATGELFF.

The CDR3: CASGFGQENSPLHF. The genes are TRBV12-5 and TRBJ1-6; the TRBD1 assignment by TCRdb is unverifiable without DNA. Germline loops: CDR1 LGHNT, CDR2 FRNRAP. This CDR3 spans 14 amino acids.

The V and J genes are TRBV27 and TRBJ1-4; the TRBD1 assignment by TCRdb is unverifiable without DNA. This CDR3 is 14 amino acids long. Germline V gene sequence: CDR1 MNHEY, CDR2 SMNVEV (reference sequence). The CDR3 is CASSSQGANEKLFF.

The rearrangement uses TRBV19 and TRBJ2-2; the TRBD1 assignment by TCRdb is unverifiable without DNA. This CDR3 contains 15 residues. CDR1 LNHDA and CDR2 SQIVND come from the germline V gene (reference sequence). The CDR3 sequence: CASSGTGANTGELFF.

CDR3 region: CASSSGQPNTEAFF. This chain connects TRBV5-1 to TRBJ1-1; without DNA, the TCRdb call of TRBD1 cannot be checked. Germline V CDR1 and CDR2: SGHRS, YFSETQ. The CDR3 contains 14 residues.

The chain is built from TRBV27 and TRBJ2-5; without DNA, the TCRdb call of TRBD2 cannot be checked. The germline V gene encodes CDR1 MNHEY and CDR2 SMNVEV (reference sequence). The CDR3 covers 17 residues. CDR3 sequence reads: CASSPPPGLAPQETQYF.

This clonotype registers medium-sized by frequency. This chain connects TRBV10-1 to TRBJ1-2; the D call from TCRdb, TRBD1, cannot be confirmed without DNA. There are 13 residues in the CDR3. CDR1 WNHNN and CDR2 SYGVQD come from the germline V gene (reference sequence). This CDR3 is CASSRGLRYGYTF.

This chain uses TRBV7-9 with TRBJ2-5; TCRdb's D call, TRBD1, is unchecked because there is no DNA. The germline V gene encodes CDR1 SEHNR and CDR2 FQNEAQ (reference sequence). The CDR3 is 15 amino acids. CDR3 loop: CASSLNTGLGETQYF.

The V and J genes are TRBV18 and TRBJ1-1; the TCRdb call, TRBD1, lacks DNA for checking. Germline loops: CDR1 KGHSH, CDR2 LQKENI. The length of the CDR3 is 16 residues. The CDR3 sequence is CASSPGLGVLNTEAFF.

This chain joins TRBV10-2 and TRBJ1-4; checking the TCRdb D call of TRBD1 is not possible without DNA. This CDR3 contains 13 residues. Germline V gene sequence: CDR1 WSHSY, CDR2 SAAADI. The CDR3 region is CASSPGQGLPVFF.

The J gene is TRBJ1-1, the V gene TRBV5-8; lacking DNA, the TRBD1 call made by TCRdb goes unchecked. Germline assignment: CDR1 SGHTS and CDR2 YDEGEE. This CDR3 comprises 12 residues. The CDR3 here is CASSQDRDGAFF.

V usage is TRBV20-1 and J usage is TRBJ1-3; TCRdb's D call, TRBD1, is unchecked because there is no DNA. There are 14 residues in the CDR3. The V gene's germline CDR1 is DFQATT and CDR2 SNEGSKA (reference sequence). The CDR3 is CSDRTGSSGKTIYF.

The chain employs TRBV5-1 and TRBJ1-2; checking the TCRdb D call of TRBD1 is not possible without DNA. Germline V gene lookup returns CDR1 SGHRS and CDR2 YFSETQ. The CDR3 has 14 residues. CDR3 loop: CASSPGPGVYGYTF.

The chain links TRBV10-3 to TRBJ2-3; TCRdb's D gene call, TRBD2, goes unchecked for lack of DNA. This CDR3 region has 13 residues. Germline V CDR1 and CDR2: ENHRY, SYGVKD. CDR3 amino acids: CAIGLAGTDTQYF.

V is TRBV28 and J is TRBJ2-7; TCRdb picks TRBD1, but there is no DNA to check that call. The CDR3 runs to 15 residues. CDR1 is MDHEN, CDR2 SYDVKM, per germline. CDR3 amino acids: CASSFQGQRPYEQYF.

Judged by frequency, this clonotype is medium-sized (0.01 to 0.1%). The rearrangement uses TRBV7-2 and TRBJ2-7. This CDR3 has 14 amino acids. From germline, CDR1 is SGHTA and CDR2 FQGNSA. The CDR3 spells CASSFDRGSYEQYF.